The rows below give T cell receptor beta chains drawn from one sample of a study of long-term antiretroviral therapy in people with HIV. Some clones are missing from TCRdb's copy, which holds only in-frame ones; the method was immunoSEQ multiplex PCR. The table lists about 37,000 clones, roughly 80% of them singletons. The specimen was unsorted PBMCs, collected 1 year after starting antiretroviral therapy. The receptors shown here come from a man younger than 35 with HIV. CDR3s leave out the opening cysteine and the closing phenylalanine or tryptophan.

V gene,J gene,CDR3 protein
TRBV18,TRBJ2-7,ASSPRDTYEQY
TRBV7-9,TRBJ1-1,ASSLSVTLNTEAF
TRBV7-2,TRBJ2-7,ASSFPPGSYEQY
TRBV12-5,TRBJ2-2,ASGLPGEAGELF
TRBV15,TRBJ2-7,ATSDDRTGYYEQY
TRBV5-1,TRBJ2-1,ASSRFGEYNEQF
TRBV7-8,TRBJ1-3,ASSLAAQPSGNTIY
TRBV5-1,TRBJ1-3,ASSWTGYGDGNTIY
TRBV9,TRBJ1-4,ASSASGQGAGEKLF
TRBV28,TRBJ1-1,ASSRGGEGFEAF
TRBV19,TRBJ1-2,ASSIDRALGYT
TRBV5-1,TRBJ1-1,ASSLWDGRMNTEAF
TRBV6-5,TRBJ2-7,ASSYSGGGKNEQY
TRBV10-1,TRBJ2-3,ASSEIGAGFSDTQY
TRBV6-7,TRBJ2-5,ASSERGPETQY
TRBV5-5,TRBJ2-7,ASSFWTGSYEQY
TRBV19,TRBJ2-7,ASSMVSGGLYEQY
TRBV6-6,TRBJ2-7,ASSYGREQY
TRBV6-5,TRBJ2-1,ASSYSGNNEQF
TRBV28,TRBJ1-1,ASRDRNTEAF
TRBV18,TRBJ2-7,ASSPPEKYEQY
TRBV7-8,TRBJ2-2,ASSRGQTGTGELF
TRBV27,TRBJ2-1,ASSPLAGGPHEQF
TRBV10-1,TRBJ2-3,ARGTVILTDTQY
TRBV19,TRBJ2-1,ASSIGGTSEQF
TRBV30,TRBJ2-1,AWTNSGGEGFRDEQF
TRBV27,TRBJ1-5,ASSRDRGNQPQH
TRBV6-1,TRBJ2-7,ASSGYEQY
TRBV4-1,TRBJ2-7,ASSQDPTYEQY
TRBV10-3,TRBJ1-1,AISDVNTEAF
TRBV7-9,TRBJ2-1,ASSKGQGGSYNEQF
TRBV6-6,TRBJ2-7,ASSFTAGDSYEQY
TRBV6-1,TRBJ2-7,ASSEAGTGYEQY
TRBV29-1,TRBJ1-2,SVREGYT
TRBV19,TRBJ2-2,ASSSLPGGLNTGELF
TRBV6-6,TRBJ2-7,ASSYRGRDSYEQY
TRBV27,TRBJ1-1,ASTRGGENTEAF
TRBV7-8,TRBJ2-7,ASSLPSSYEQY
TRBV27,TRBJ1-4,ASSRWRGWDEKLF
TRBV27,TRBJ2-7,ASGPQGPEQY
TRBV11-3,TRBJ2-3,ASSLGAARTDTQY
TRBV5-6,TRBJ1-2,ASSPGTPVYGYT